This TCR beta chain was found in a study of blood T cell repertoires in COVID-19. CDR1 SGHRS and CDR2 YFSETQ come from the germline V gene. The CDR3 consists of 14 residues. V lost 4 bases, J lost 6 bases, and 6 bases stayed unmatched. Sequenced by immunoSEQ multiplex PCR; TCRdb stores in-frame clones only, minus some. This table holds about 120,000 clones, over 70% found once. Source material: peripheral blood. The clonotype originates from a man between 65 and 85 years old with acute or convalescent COVID-19. The rearrangement uses TRBV5-1 and TRBJ2-7, with 11 bases matching TRBD1. The CDR3 loop is CASSRDRGSFEQYF. CDR3 in DNA: TGCGCCAGCAGCAGGGACAGGGGGTCGTTCGAGCAGTACTTC.